This entry describes one TCR beta chain. TCRdb re-called the 5' RACE reads and shows each CDR3 protein once, DNA omitted. Its table records approximately 150,000 distinct CDR3 sequences. This CDR3 spans 16 amino acids. Looked up from germline, CDR1 is DFQATT and CDR2 is SNEGSKA (reference sequence). This sample is drawn from a study of monozygotic twins with inflammatory bowel disease. The specimen sequenced was blood. The TCR originated in a human donor with ulcerative colitis or Crohn's disease, or a healthy co-twin of an affected twin (not recorded which). The chain employs TRBV20-1 and TRBJ1-1; the TRBD1 assignment by TCRdb is unverifiable without DNA. The CDR3 loop is CSAREFGTGRDTEAFF.